This T cell receptor beta chain appears in the sequencing data of a study of blood T cell repertoires in COVID-19. On the study more broadly: COVID-19 samples from acute and convalescent phases originated in the United States, Italy and Spain. PBMCs, B-cell-depleted T cells, or T cells were the source of the cDNA or gDNA that made up the material.

The table lists this clone with a few counts. In the authors' workflow: By means of reference gene primer amplification, nucleated cell counts were estimated. TCRdb keeps only in-frame clones here, not all; method: immunoSEQ multiplex PCR. The DNA gave D and trimming, while V, J and clone size come from that table. The repertoire holds over 200,000 clones, with approximately 90% as singletons. The CDR3 is made up of 23 amino acids. V lost 4 bases, J lost 4 bases, and 30 bases stayed unmatched. Germline CDR1 is MNHEY and CDR2 is SMNVEV (reference sequence). The origin of this receptor is a man aged 45-65 years with COVID-19, enrolled during active disease. Sequencing input: peripheral blood. The gene calls are TRBV27 and TRBJ2-1, with 8 bases identical to TRBD2. CDR3 protein: CASSSADPTSLLYGLAGYNEQFF. The DNA of the CDR3 is TGTGCCAGCAGTTCAGCAGACCCAACGTCTCTATTATACGGACTAGCTGGTTACAATGAGCAGTTCTTC.